Listed below are T cell receptor beta chains from one sample, sequenced in a study of T cell changes during pregnancy in multiple sclerosis. The table came from immunoSEQ multiplex PCR; TCRdb's copy has only in-frame clones and leaves some out. Among around 19,000 clones listed, about nine tenths were seen once. The sample consisted of CD8+ T cells from peripheral blood mononuclear cells, taken after pregnancy. The source of these receptors is a female donor in good health, enrolled as a control in a pregnancy study. Both conserved end residues are part of each CDR3.

>TRBV6-5|15|TRBJ1-1
CASRELVTGGTEAFF
>TRBV7-9|15|TRBJ2-7
CASSLSTGASYEQYF
>TRBV2|18|TRBJ2-2
CASTKGLAGGPDTGELFF
>TRBV9|16|TRBJ2-7
CASSPSGTSAAYEQYF
>TRBV9|14|TRBJ2-7
CASSLTSGGHEQYF
>TRBV5-4|12|TRBJ2-1
CAGGDKYNEQFF
>TRBV5-4|13|TRBJ1-2
CASSPGQNYGYTF
>TRBV2|15|TRBJ2-7
CASNTRTGYSYEQYF
>TRBV19|14|TRBJ2-2
CASTLGPGGGELFF
>TRBV6-6|14|TRBJ2-7
CASSFTGAGGEQYF
>TRBV27|14|TRBJ1-3
CASSPGTGGNTIYF
>TRBV5-5|14|TRBJ1-1
CASSLFGGETEAFF
>TRBV4-3|18|TRBJ2-1
CASSQEARGLGSYNEQFF
>TRBV7-8|15|TRBJ2-1
CASSLAYRAYNEQFF
>TRBV7-9|14|TRBJ1-1
CASSPSPVNTEAFF
>TRBV4-2|17|TRBJ2-7
CASSQADGTGEGYEQYF
>TRBV5-6|13|TRBJ2-5
CASSRTGRETQYF
>TRBV12-5|13|TRBJ1-2
CASGLGSGYGYTF
>TRBV27|15|TRBJ2-7
CASSFGGQGRNEQYF
>TRBV7-9|14|TRBJ1-2
CASSLDQGTDGYTF
>TRBV2|15|TRBJ2-1
CASSEGREGGDEQFF
>TRBV10-2|16|TRBJ1-1
CASSEPPQGLNTEAFF
>TRBV4-1|15|TRBJ1-5
CASSQIKTGGQPQHF
>TRBV27|16|TRBJ1-1
CASNGEGDRVNTEAFF
>TRBV5-4|14|TRBJ2-5
CASSPSGGQETQYF
>TRBV10-1|13|TRBJ2-7
CASSTSGTDEQYF
>TRBV7-9|15|TRBJ2-7
CASSLRGGPLAEQYF
>TRBV5-1|14|TRBJ2-1
CASSLGQGADEQFF
>TRBV29-1|13|TRBJ2-7
CSVEAGRDYEQYF
>TRBV9|16|TRBJ1-2
CASSSDVTVLHPGYTF
>TRBV7-2|14|TRBJ1-1
CASSRPGKNTEAFF
>TRBV5-1|16|TRBJ2-2
CASSLAGTGPTGELFF
>TRBV4-3|17|TRBJ2-1
CASSQGTSGGIYNEQFF
>TRBV4-3|14|TRBJ2-7
CASSQDFSFREQYF
>TRBV27|22|TRBJ2-1
CASSPLQPGRRTSGVFYNEQFF
>TRBV6-5|14|TRBJ2-3
CASSWLAGVDTQYF
>TRBV6-5|12|TRBJ2-5
CASTTGSETQYF
>TRBV5-6|11|TRBJ1-1
CASSLHTEAFF
>TRBV25-1|16|TRBJ2-5
CASSDRDRGREETQYF
>TRBV28|15|TRBJ1-4
CASSPGQGLNEKLFF
>TRBV10-2|13|TRBJ2-7
CASSGGATYEQYF
>TRBV11-2|13|TRBJ2-7
CASRGDSYYEQYF
>TRBV15|16|TRBJ1-2
CATSGRDRWNNYGYTF
>TRBV4-1|15|TRBJ1-1
CASSGKVGAGVEAFF
>TRBV29-1|16|TRBJ1-3
CSVGPDREISGNTIYF
>TRBV27|13|TRBJ2-7
CASSSGLASEQYF
>TRBV5-1|17|TRBJ1-1
CASSLASSGTGPTEAFF
>TRBV6-4|14|TRBJ2-1
CASSDGLAGNEQFF
>TRBV5-4|16|TRBJ2-7
CASSQNARGSGYEQYF
>TRBV9|13|TRBJ2-1
CASSPSSYNEQFF